This T cell receptor beta chain was documented in a study of blood T cell repertoires in COVID-19. Turning to the study itself: Sources were T cells, B-cell-depleted T cells, or PBMCs; the material itself was cDNA or gDNA.

Methods used by the authors: Reference gene primers were amplified, and this amplification served to estimate nucleated cell counts. The assay was immunoSEQ multiplex PCR, and TCRdb's table has in-frame clones only and misses some. That table is the source of V, J and clone size, and D and trimming were worked out from the DNA. The sample holds hundreds of thousands of clones, roughly 90% seen once. Those enrolled, adults aged about 18 to 89 years, came from about two dozen US areas. What the recovered Cohort 3 donors had was two negative PCRs, clearance, or symptom resolution. The V gene's germline CDR1 is SGHNT and CDR2 YYREEE (reference sequence). V was trimmed by 2 bases and J by 0 bases, leaving 6 bases between them. This CDR3 is built from 15 residues.

The chain has TRBV5-4 and TRBJ2-6; unclear D gene. The sample taken for sequencing was PBMCs or T cells enriched from blood (not recorded which). This receptor was taken from a woman aged 25 to 45 who had recovered from COVID-19. CDR3 DNA: TGTGCCAGCAGCTTTTCAGACTCTGGGGCCAACGTCCTGACTTTC. Its translation: CASSFSDSGANVLTF.